This T cell receptor (beta chain) originates from a study of T-cell reconstitution after alpha-beta-depleted transplantation in children. Study results and caveats: By about two months after transplant, alpha-beta T cells reportedly arose from several hundred graft clones that had expanded.

The TCRbeta library incorporated unique molecular identifiers. MiXCR, run by TCRdb on the PCR reads, gives a single entry per CDR3 protein. The sample lists 500,000 to 650,000 distinct CDR3 sequences, roughly 10% occurring once. Concerning this clonotype itself: Its target is unknown.

The length of the CDR3 is 15 residues. Germline V lookup: CDR1 MDHEN, CDR2 SYDVKM. V dropped 5 bases and J dropped 3 bases, with 16 bases sitting between them. J is TRBJ1-1 and V is TRBV28, with D perhaps TRBD1 (6 bases). The source material was PBMCs, mostly from graft donor cells, sampled 180 days after TCRalphabeta/CD19-depleted stem cell transplant. The source is a female patient between 2 and 15 years old who had a stem cell transplant for aplastic anemia, so the T cells may come from the graft donor. The CDR3 DNA is TGTGCCAGCAGTGGTGGGGGGAAGGGGGACACTGAAGCTTTCTTT. It specifies CASSGGGKGDTEAFF.